The 20 T cell receptor beta chains listed next were all sequenced from one sample in a study of cytomegalovirus exposure and HLA in healthy donors. The study ran its PCR with 60 Vbeta and 13 Jbeta primers. Libraries were prepared by immunoSEQ multiplex PCR; TCRdb keeps only in-frame clonotypes and omits some of them. The sample includes 110,000 to 150,000 clones, roughly three quarters seen only once; the top ten take roughly 1.6%. Sequencing used PBMCs. All receptors come from a woman in her 40s in good health and CMV-seronegative.

The genes are TRBV4-2 and TRBJ1-3; 7 bases line up with TRBD1. The CDR3 is 14 amino acids. V lost 4 bases and J lost 0; bases outside the gene matches: 0. Germline lookup yields CDR1 LGHNA and CDR2 YNFKEQ. The CDR3 reads CASSRDSSGNTIYF. CDR3 coding DNA: TGTGCCAGCAGCCGGGACAGCTCTGGAAACACCATATATTTT.

The chain couples TRBV11-3 to TRBJ2-2, with D possibly being TRBD1 (6 bases). Germline lookup yields CDR1 SGHNT and CDR2 YENEEA. V was cut by 2 bases and J by 4 bases, with 8 bases left in between. This CDR3 contains 14 residues. The CDR3 DNA is TGTGCCAGCAGCTTAACAGGGTTCACCGGGGAGCTGTTTTTT. Its translation is CASSLTGFTGELFF.

The gene calls are TRBV19 and TRBJ2-5, with TRBD2 identical over 11 bases. The CDR3 runs 19 residues. Germline lookup yields CDR1 LNHDA and CDR2 SQIVND (reference sequence). After removal of 0 bases from V and 2 bases from J, the junction contained 11 bases not matched to a gene. The CDR3: CASSIEASGRTGVQETQYF. Written as DNA, the CDR3 is TGTGCCAGTAGTATAGAGGCTAGCGGGAGGACCGGGGTACAAGAGACCCAGTACTTC.

The chain links TRBV7-9 to TRBJ1-1; weak D call: TRBD1 (6 bases). CDR3 size: 14 residues. Germline V gene lookup returns CDR1 SEHNR and CDR2 FQNEAQ (reference sequence). V lost 1 base to trimming and J lost 5 bases, with 11 bases between them. As DNA, the CDR3 is TGTGCCAGCAGCTTAGGGGTACAGGGTACTGAAGCTTTCTTT. This encodes CASSLGVQGTEAFF.

On this clone itself: One end of the junction does not line up with germline, which may come from a read error. The genes are TRBV7-9 and TRBJ1-2; maybe TRBD1 (6 bases). Germline-derived CDR1 and CDR2 are SEHNR and FQNEAQ (reference sequence). This CDR3 contains 16 residues. CDR3 amino acids: CSSSSGTLWGLHGYTF. CDR3 sequence (DNA): TGTTCCAGCAGCTCGGGGACACTTTGGGGCCTCCATGGCTACACCTTC.

This sequence joins TRBV7-9 and TRBJ2-3, with a weak D call TRBD2 (5 bases). This CDR3 contains 15 residues. Germline CDR1 and CDR2: SEHNR and FQNEAQ (reference sequence). V gave up 5 bases and J gave up 0 bases, with 12 bases separating them. CDR3 loop: CASSHSVASTDTQYF. CDR3 DNA: TGTGCCAGCAGCCATAGCGTCGCTAGCACAGATACGCAGTATTTT. Drawing the rest from reference TRBV7-9 and TRBJ2-3, the complete variable domain is DTGVSQNPRHKITKRGQNVTFRCDPISEHNRLYWYRQTLGQGPEFLTYFQNEAQLEKSRLLSDRFSAERPKGSFSTLEIQRTEQGDSAMYLCASSHSVASTDTQYFGPGTRLTVL.

The J gene is TRBJ2-6, the V gene TRBV6-1; 8 positions agree with TRBD2. The CDR3 covers 17 residues. CDR1 and CDR2 from the germline V gene are MNHNS and SASEGT. V lost 3 bases, J lost 0 bases, and 4 bases stayed unmatched. The CDR3 region has the DNA TGTGCCAGCAGTGAGGTAGCGGGAACCTCTGGGGCCAACGTCCTGACTTTC. Protein product: CASSEVAGTSGANVLTF.

A few counts support this clone. The chain has TRBV6-1 and TRBJ1-2, with a weak D call TRBD1 (5 bases). Trimming removed 2 bases at V and 0 bases at J, with 19 bases between. The CDR3 has 18 residues. CDR1 is MNHNS, CDR2 SASEGT, per germline. For the CDR3, the DNA is TGTGCCAGCAGTGAAATGTGGGGACTAGGGGCGGCTAACTATGGCTACACCTTC. It codes for CASSEMWGLGAANYGYTF.

J is TRBJ1-1 and V is TRBV4-1; maybe TRBD1 (5 bases). V was cut by 2 bases and J by 7 bases, with 20 bases left in between. The CDR3 totals 16 residues. Germline V gene data show CDR1 as MGHRA and CDR2 as YSYEKL. CDR3 DNA: TGCGCCAGCAGCCAACCGAAGGTCCAGGGCCACCTTGAAGCTTTCTTT. It specifies CASSQPKVQGHLEAFF.

V is TRBV19 and J is TRBJ1-2; D not certain. The germline V gene has CDR1 LNHDA and CDR2 SQIVND (reference sequence). Trimming removed 3 bases at V and 2 bases at J, with 10 bases between. The CDR3 runs 14 residues. The CDR3 loop is CASSMGGQNYGYTF. The DNA for the CDR3 is TGTGCCAGTAGTATGGGCGGGCAGAACTATGGCTACACCTTC.

The chain links TRBV10-1 to TRBJ2-5, with D perhaps TRBD2 (6 bases). V was shortened by 8 bases and J by 4 bases, with 14 bases between the two germline ends. Germline V gene lookup returns CDR1 WNHNN and CDR2 SYGVQD (reference sequence). CDR3 length equals 13 residues. CDR3 sequence reads: CASAGTGGETQYF. CDR3 coding DNA: TGCGCCAGCGCCGGGACTGGAGGAGAGACCCAGTACTTC.

This clone was counted once. This rearrangement joins TRBV10-2 to TRBJ1-4, with unresolved D. Germline CDR1 reads WSHSY; CDR2 reads SAAADI. The CDR3 sequence is 11 residues long. V shed 0 bases and J shed 11 bases, with 4 bases lying between them. CDR3 amino acids: CASSESRKLFF. DNA of the CDR3: TGCGCCAGCAGTGAGTCGCGTAAACTGTTTTTT.

This chain uses TRBV4-2 with TRBJ2-2; 10 bases map to TRBD1. The CDR3 consists of 15 residues. The V segment lost 2 bases and the J segment 6 bases; nucleotides outside the gene matches: 3. CDR1 LGHNA and CDR2 YNFKEQ come from the germline V gene. This chain's CDR3 is CASSQRDRGAGELFF. The CDR3 bases are TGTGCCAGCAGCCAAAGGGACAGGGGAGCCGGGGAGCTGTTTTTT.

The J gene is TRBJ2-5, the V gene TRBV7-9; 10 nucleotides match TRBD1. With V trimmed by 4 bases and J by 3 bases, 8 bases remained unmatched. CDR3 size: 16 residues. Germline V CDR1 and CDR2: SEHNR, FQNEAQ (reference sequence). The CDR3 coding sequence is TGTGCCAGCAGCTCCTTGGAGGGGACAGGGGAAGAGACCCAGTACTTC. The encoded protein is CASSSLEGTGEETQYF.

The rearrangement joins TRBV27 to TRBJ1-1, with 9 positions matching TRBD1. The germline V gene has CDR1 MNHEY and CDR2 SMNVEV (reference sequence). The CDR3 is made up of 13 amino acids. The trim removed 6 bases at V and 6 bases at J, leaving 5 bases unmatched. CDR3 region: CASSSGQGAEAFF. CDR3 in DNA: TGTGCCAGCAGCTCGGGACAGGGAGCTGAAGCTTTCTTT.

The chain joins TRBV5-1 to TRBJ2-5; D call uncertain. CDR1 is SGHRS, CDR2 YFSETQ, per germline. The CDR3 is 13 residues long. Trimming left V 0 bases short and J 3 bases short, with 6 bases between. For the CDR3, the DNA is TGCGCCAGCAGCTTGGCAACAGAAGAGACCCAGTACTTC. Its translation is CASSLATEETQYF.

This clone was recorded a few times. The chain joins TRBV29-1 to TRBJ2-7, with D perhaps matching TRBD1 (6 bases). Trimming pared 6 bases from V and 4 bases from J, leaving 13 bases between. The CDR3 spans 12 residues. From germline, CDR1 is SQVTM and CDR2 ANQGSEA. CDR3 DNA: TGCAGCGTCCGGGACATCCAGTACGAGCAGTACTTC. This translates into CSVRDIQYEQYF.

CDR3 nucleotides: TGCGCCAGCAGCGCAGAGGGACAGGGGGCCTACGAGCAGTACTTC. This codes for CASSAEGQGAYEQYF. This chain joins TRBV5-1 and TRBJ2-7, with 11 positions matching TRBD1. The CDR3 consists of 15 residues. V was clipped by 4 bases and J by 2 bases; unmatched bases: 5. The germline V gene encodes CDR1 SGHRS and CDR2 YFSETQ.

The rearrangement joins TRBV5-1 to TRBJ2-7; tentative D call: TRBD1 (5 bases). V lost 0 bases to trimming and J lost 7 bases, with 20 bases between them. This CDR3 spans 16 amino acids. CDR1 and CDR2 from the germline V gene are SGHRS and YFSETQ. DNA of the CDR3: TGCGCCAGCAGCTTGGTGGCAGGGCAAGCCATGGGGGAGCAGTACTTC. Translation: CASSLVAGQAMGEQYF.

The chain's CDR3 is CASGGQVGQADTQYF. CDR3 in DNA: TGTGCCAGCGGGGGACAGGTCGGGCAGGCAGATACGCAGTATTTT. The chain links TRBV25-1 to TRBJ2-3; 8 bases are a match to TRBD1. Germline CDR1 is MGHDK and CDR2 is SYGVNS. The CDR3 runs 15 residues. After removal of 8 bases from V and 4 bases from J, the junction contained 11 bases not matched to a gene.